Each of the 30 T cell receptor beta chains below was sequenced from the same sample in a study of blood T cell repertoires in COVID-19. Sequencing used immunoSEQ multiplex PCR; TCRdb keeps in-frame clones, though not all of them. The table records over 80,000 clones, about 89% of them present only once. Specimen: peripheral blood. Receptors were obtained from a man over 45 with acute or convalescent COVID-19.

This chain connects TRBV5-6 to TRBJ2-5; D gene unclear. V lost 4 bases and J lost 2, with 12 bases in between. The CDR3 sequence is 14 residues long. The germline V gene encodes CDR1 SGHDT and CDR2 YYEEEE. Here the CDR3 DNA reads TGTGCCAGCAGCCTGACGGTACTACAAGAGACCCAGTACTTC. Its translation is CASSLTVLQETQYF.

Only one count was recorded for this clone. V usage is TRBV19 and J usage is TRBJ1-1, with D unresolved. V was shortened by 3 bases and J by 3 bases, with 11 bases between the two germline ends. CDR3 size: 14 residues. Per germline, CDR1 LNHDA and CDR2 SQIVND (reference sequence). CDR3 amino acids: CASSMLTEDTEAFF. The CDR3 nucleotides read TGTGCCAGTAGTATGCTTACGGAGGACACTGAAGCTTTCTTT.

This clone was seen only a few times. The chain couples TRBV10-3 to TRBJ1-1, with 8 positions matching TRBD1. This CDR3 is 15 amino acids long. V lost 6 bases, J lost 1 base, and 7 bases stayed unmatched. CDR1 is ENHRY, CDR2 SYGVKD, per germline. Here the CDR3 reads CAIRTTGTGNTEAFF. The DNA of the CDR3 is TGTGCCATCAGGACAACCGGGACAGGGAACACTGAAGCTTTCTTT.

The chain joins TRBV2 to TRBJ2-2; 10 bases agree with TRBD1. Per the germline V gene, CDR1 is SNHLY and CDR2 is FYNNEI. The junction had 0 bases not matched to a gene; V was cut back by 4 bases and J by 1 base. The CDR3 has 15 residues. The CDR3 nucleotides read TGTGCCAGCAGTGGGGACAGGGGGAACACCGGGGAGCTGTTTTTT. The encoded protein is CASSGDRGNTGELFF.

The gene calls are TRBV6-6 and TRBJ2-1; the match to TRBD1 covers 11 bases. This CDR3 is 13 amino acids long. Germline CDR1 and CDR2: MNHNY and SVGAGI (reference sequence). V was pared by 6 bases and J by 14 bases, with 9 bases of the junction left unmatched. This CDR3 reads CASSPGTGGVKFF. The CDR3 DNA follows: TGTGCCAGCAGCCCAGGGACAGGGGGGGTTAAGTTCTTC.

The gene calls are TRBV19 and TRBJ1-6; D gene uncertain. CDR1 LNHDA and CDR2 SQIVND come from the germline V gene (reference sequence). The CDR3 spans 15 residues. The V end lost 3 bases, the J end lost 6 bases, and 12 bases lay between the germline ends. The CDR3 DNA reads TGTGCCAGTAGTATGGCGGGGTGGGGTAATTCACCCCTCCACTTT. Protein: CASSMAGWGNSPLHF.

The chain couples TRBV3-1 (or the pseudogene TRBV3-2) to TRBJ1-1; a possible D gene is TRBD1 (5 bases). Germline V lookup: CDR1 LGHDT, CDR2 YNNKEL (reference sequence). This CDR3 region has 13 residues. Trimming cost V 3 bases and J 5 bases, with 10 bases left between them. The CDR3 sequence is CASSQGGRTEAFF. The CDR3 DNA is TGTGCCAGCAGCCAGGGGGGTCGTACTGAAGCTTTCTTT.

The chain links TRBV3-1 (or the pseudogene TRBV3-2) to TRBJ2-3; 8 bases match TRBD2. J was trimmed by 2 bases and V by 4 bases; bases with no gene match: 5. The germline CDR1 and CDR2 sequences are LGHDT and YNNKEL (reference sequence). CDR3 length: 15 amino acids. The CDR3, as DNA: TGTGCCAGCAGCCCGAGCGGGGGAAACACAGATACGCAGTATTTT. It encodes CASSPSGGNTDTQYF.

V and J are TRBV19 and TRBJ1-2, with TRBD1 as a possible D gene (5 bases). Germline CDR1 LNHDA, CDR2 SQIVND (reference sequence). The CDR3 contains 12 residues. With 5 bases removed from V and 7 bases from J, the gap between germline ends came to 11 bases. CDR3 region: CASSAGRFGYTF. In DNA form, the CDR3 reads TGTGCCAGTAGTGCGGGACGGTTTGGCTACACCTTC.

This rearrangement joins TRBV9 to TRBJ2-3; TRBD2 matches at 13 bases. Germline values: CDR1 SGDLS, CDR2 YYNGEE. The CDR3 length is 15 residues. The trim removed 0 bases at V and 10 bases at J, leaving 5 bases unmatched. In DNA, the CDR3 is TGTGCCAGCAGCGTAGAGACTAGCGGGGGGCGGCCGCAGTATTTT. The encoded protein is CASSVETSGGRPQYF.

The J gene is TRBJ1-1, the V gene TRBV19, with D perhaps TRBD1 (6 bases). The CDR3 has 13 residues. Trimming took off 7 bases at V and 5 bases at J, with 14 bases between the two ends. Germline lookup yields CDR1 LNHDA and CDR2 SQIVND (reference sequence). For the CDR3, the DNA is TGTGCCAGTAAACAGGGCGGGTGGACTGAAGCTTTCTTT. Encoded protein: CASKQGGWTEAFF.

The count of this clone is one. V is TRBV2 and J is TRBJ1-2; a weak D match, TRBD1 (6 bases). This CDR3 is built from 16 residues. The V gene's germline CDR1 is SNHLY and CDR2 FYNNEI. V shed 9 bases and J shed 0 bases, with 20 bases lying between them. The DNA for the CDR3 is TGTGCCAGTCTGGGGGCTGAATACCTTACTAACTATGGCTACACCTTC. This encodes CASLGAEYLTNYGYTF. The whole variable domain, remainder taken from reference TRBV2 and TRBJ1-2, is EPEVTQTPSHQVTQMGQEVILRCVPISNHLYFYWYRQILGQKVEFLVSFYNNEISEKSEIFDDQFSVERPDGSNFTLKIRSTKLEDSAMYFCASLGAEYLTNYGYTFGSGTRLTVV.

The chain employs TRBV14 and TRBJ1-4; D gene unclear. The CDR3 has 14 amino acids. V lost 2 bases, J lost 10 bases, and 14 bases lay in between. Germline CDR1 and CDR2: SGHDN and FVKESK. CDR3 region: CASSQLTRGGKLFF. The CDR3 DNA sequence: TGTGCCAGCAGCCAATTGACCCGAGGAGGAAAACTGTTTTTT.

The chain uses TRBV30 and TRBJ2-3; 8 bases agree with TRBD2. The CDR3 runs to 14 residues. The V and J ends lost 4 bases and 2 bases, in that order; junction bases with no gene match: 5. In germline, CDR1 is GTSNPN, CDR2 SVGIG (reference sequence). The DNA for the CDR3 is TGTGCCTGGACCCGGGGGGGCCACACAGATACGCAGTATTTT. Its translation is CAWTRGGHTDTQYF.

Points on this clone: In the same sample, other DNA sequences code for this CDR3. V gene TRBV6-5 combines with J gene TRBJ2-5; unclear D gene. Trimming pared 5 bases from V and 5 bases from J, leaving 12 bases between. The germline V gene has CDR1 MNHEY and CDR2 SVGAGI. The CDR3 loop spans 13 amino acids. CDR3 in amino acids: CASSTDTFETQYF. The CDR3 nucleotides are TGTGCCAGCAGTACCGACACGTTTGAGACCCAGTACTTC.

The chain uses TRBV9 and TRBJ2-7, with TRBD1 matching over 9 bases. V shed 3 bases and J 5 bases; nucleotides not matched to a gene: 9. The CDR3 has 15 amino acids. Germline CDR1 SGDLS, CDR2 YYNGEE. CDR3 region: CASSAGTGSINEQYF. The CDR3 DNA reads as TGTGCCAGCAGCGCAGGGACAGGGAGTATCAACGAGCAGTACTTC.

V and J are TRBV6-5 and TRBJ1-1; 9 bases are a match to TRBD1. This CDR3 contains 15 residues. V trimming: 11 bases; J trimming: 6 bases; junction bases outside the gene matches: 16. Per germline, CDR1 MNHEY and CDR2 SVGAGI. The CDR3 nucleotides are TGTGCCGTACAGGGGGCGTATATGAATTCTCCTGAAGCTTTCTTT. Translating gives CAVQGAYMNSPEAFF.

V gene TRBV19 combines with J gene TRBJ1-2; D is unresolved. From germline, CDR1 is LNHDA and CDR2 SQIVND (reference sequence). V was clipped by 7 bases and J by 4 bases, with 19 bases between them. This CDR3 spans 15 amino acids. The CDR3 DNA follows: TGTGCCAGTAACGAATGGTCGGAAACGGGCTATGGCTACACCTTC. The encoded protein is CASNEWSETGYGYTF.

The chain is built from TRBV5-1 and TRBJ1-4; D unresolved. V lost 4 bases to trimming and J lost 5 bases, with 12 bases between them. Per the germline V gene, CDR1 is SGHRS and CDR2 is YFSETQ. This CDR3 contains 14 residues. The CDR3 sequence: CASSVSVSNEKLFF. CDR3 DNA: TGCGCCAGCAGCGTCAGTGTATCCAATGAAAAACTGTTTTTT.

The chain combines TRBV10-3 with TRBJ1-1; 7 bases map to TRBD1. Germline CDR1 reads ENHRY; CDR2 reads SYGVKD. V gave up 6 bases and J gave up 11 bases; unmatched junction bases: 9. CDR3 length: 12 amino acids. The CDR3 bases are TGTGCCATCAGCTCCCCGACAGGGAGGGCTTTCTTT. Translating gives CAISSPTGRAFF.

The CDR3 loop reads CASTPGWPGTEAFF. The CDR3 bases are TGTGCCAGCACCCCGGGTTGGCCAGGGACTGAAGCTTTCTTT. V gene TRBV2 combines with J gene TRBJ1-1; possible D gene TRBD1, 5 bases. The V gene's germline CDR1 is SNHLY and CDR2 FYNNEI. The CDR3 spans 14 residues. The germline V and J ends were trimmed by 7 bases and 5 bases, with 17 bases remaining between them.

The rearrangement joins TRBV29-1 to TRBJ1-1; D is possibly TRBD1 (5 bases). Germline CDR1 and CDR2: SQVTM and ANQGSEA. V lost 4 bases and J lost 6, with 18 bases in between. CDR3 length: 14 amino acids. The CDR3 DNA reads as TGCAGCGTTGTGGGGCTGGAGGGCCGCTCTGAAGCTTTCTTT. Amino acid sequence: CSVVGLEGRSEAFF.

This clone was recorded a few times. The chain combines TRBV5-1 with TRBJ1-1, with D possibly TRBD1 on 5 matching bases. V was cut by 2 bases and J by 2 bases, with 10 bases left in between. Germline CDR1 and CDR2: SGHRS and YFSETQ. The CDR3 is 14 residues long. CDR3 nucleotide sequence: TGCGCCAGCAGCTTTTGGGGCGGTAACACTGAAGCTTTCTTT. Protein sequence: CASSFWGGNTEAFF.

The rearrangement joins TRBV5-1 to TRBJ1-5; 7 positions agree with TRBD1. The CDR3 is 20 amino acids. J lost 2 bases, V lost 0 bases, and 17 bases had no gene match. Germline values: CDR1 SGHRS, CDR2 YFSETQ. CDR3 nucleotide sequence: TGCGCCAGCAGCTTGGGACAGGGAATATCCGAACCCTGGGGCAATCAGCCCCAGCATTTT. Translation: CASSLGQGISEPWGNQPQHF.

The table lists this clone with a count of one. The rearrangement uses TRBV11-2 and TRBJ1-4; D perhaps matches TRBD1 (5 bases). Germline CDR1 is SGHAT and CDR2 is FQNNGV. This CDR3 is 16 amino acids long. Trimming shortened V by 1 base and J by 0 bases, and 9 bases separated the two germline ends. The CDR3 spells CASSLGLTATNEKLFF. CDR3 in DNA: TGTGCCAGCAGCTTAGGATTGACAGCAACTAATGAAAAACTGTTTTTT.

This clone was recorded many times. The CDR3 DNA follows: TGCGCCAGCAGCTTGGGTCGCCTAGCGGGGGGGCTAAACTACGAGCAGTACTTC. Translation: CASSLGRLAGGLNYEQYF. The chain has TRBV5-1 and TRBJ2-7; 12 bases align to TRBD2. CDR1 and CDR2 from the germline V gene are SGHRS and YFSETQ. Trimming cost V 0 bases and J 3 bases; bases outside gene matches: 10. CDR3 size: 18 residues.

The chain recombines TRBV5-8 with TRBJ2-7, with TRBD1 as a possible D gene (5 bases). There are 13 residues in the CDR3. CDR1 and CDR2 (germline): SGHTS, YDEGEE. V was clipped by 5 bases and J by 4 bases, with 13 bases between them. The CDR3 sequence is CASRLYQGYEQYF. The CDR3 DNA reads as TGTGCCAGCAGGTTATATCAGGGATACGAGCAGTACTTC.

The chain employs TRBV30 and TRBJ2-1, with 7 bases lining up with TRBD2. The CDR3 has 10 amino acids. Germline values: CDR1 GTSNPN, CDR2 SVGIG (reference sequence). Trimming at V came to 5 bases and at J to 10 bases, leaving 2 bases not matched to a gene. The CDR3 DNA reads TGTGCCTGGGGGGAGGGGGAGCAGTTCTTC. This gives the protein CAWGEGEQFF.

The V call is TRBV6-6, the J call TRBJ2-5, with a weak D call TRBD1 (6 bases). This CDR3 region has 14 residues. Germline V gives CDR1 MNHNY, CDR2 SVGAGI (reference sequence). Trimming took 6 bases from V and 3 from J, leaving 14 bases between them. The CDR3 spells CASRIQGMEETQYF. CDR3 bases: TGTGCCAGCAGGATCCAGGGGATGGAAGAGACCCAGTACTTC.

This sequence joins TRBV10-3 and TRBJ1-1, with D possibly matching TRBD1 (6 bases). The CDR3 has 12 amino acids. V lost 4 bases and J lost 5, with 8 bases in between. CDR1 ENHRY and CDR2 SYGVKD come from the germline V gene. The DNA for the CDR3 is TGTGCCATCAGTGGCCAGGGGACTGAAGCTTTCTTT. Protein: CAISGQGTEAFF.